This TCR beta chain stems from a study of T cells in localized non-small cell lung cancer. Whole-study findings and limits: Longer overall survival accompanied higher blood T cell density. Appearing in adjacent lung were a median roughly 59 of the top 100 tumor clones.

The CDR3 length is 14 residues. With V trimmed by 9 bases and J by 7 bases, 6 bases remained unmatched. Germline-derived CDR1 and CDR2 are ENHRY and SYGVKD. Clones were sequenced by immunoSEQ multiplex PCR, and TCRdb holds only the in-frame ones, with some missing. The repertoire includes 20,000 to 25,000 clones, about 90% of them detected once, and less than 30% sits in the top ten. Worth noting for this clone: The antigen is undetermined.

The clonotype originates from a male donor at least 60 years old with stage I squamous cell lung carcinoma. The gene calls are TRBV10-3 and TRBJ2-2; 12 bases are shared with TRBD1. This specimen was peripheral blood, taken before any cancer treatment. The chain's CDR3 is CAISGQGAIGELFF. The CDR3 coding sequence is TGTGCCATTTCGGGACAGGGGGCGATCGGGGAGCTGTTTTTT.